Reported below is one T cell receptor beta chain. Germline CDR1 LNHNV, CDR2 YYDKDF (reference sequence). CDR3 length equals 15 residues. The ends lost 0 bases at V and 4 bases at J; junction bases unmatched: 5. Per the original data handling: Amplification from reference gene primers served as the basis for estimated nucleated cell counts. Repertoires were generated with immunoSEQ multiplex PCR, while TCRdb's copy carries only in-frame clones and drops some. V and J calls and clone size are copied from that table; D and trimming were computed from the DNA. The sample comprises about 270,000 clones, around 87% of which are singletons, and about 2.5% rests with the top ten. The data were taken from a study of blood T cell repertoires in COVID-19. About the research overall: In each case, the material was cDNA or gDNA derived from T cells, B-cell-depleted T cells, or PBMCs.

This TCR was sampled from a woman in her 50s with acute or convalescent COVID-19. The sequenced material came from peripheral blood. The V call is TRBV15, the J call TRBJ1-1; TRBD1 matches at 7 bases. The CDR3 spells CATSRDPGGTTEAFF. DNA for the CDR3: TGTGCCACCAGCAGAGACCCAGGGGGGACCACTGAAGCTTTCTTT.